This T cell receptor (beta chain) was identified during a study of shared clonotypes between healthy human individuals. Clones were read by immunoSEQ multiplex PCR, and TCRdb kept only the in-frame ones, dropping some. The table includes over 2 million clones, 90% to 95% detected once. Looked up from germline, CDR1 is ENHRY and CDR2 is SYGVKD. V was shortened by 3 bases and J by 0 bases, with 7 bases between the two germline ends. CDR3 length: 14 amino acids. The specimen sequenced was naive CD4+ T cells sorted from blood. Sample subset: CD45RA+ positively selected. The rearrangement links TRBV10-3 to TRBJ2-3, with D unresolved. The TCR sequence derives from a man aged 18 to 35 in good health. CDR3 in amino acids: CAISDGISTDTQYF. CDR3 bases: TGTGCCATCAGTGACGGCATTAGCACAGATACGCAGTATTTT.